Ten or more counts support the clone carrying this T cell receptor beta chain. The target antigen is unknown. As for the cDNA, it was generated by 5'RACE with 10-nucleotide random UMIs. MiXCR, run by TCRdb on the 5' RACE reads, gives a single entry per CDR3 protein. The top ten hold about 1.5% of the sample, which has some 61,000 distinct CDR3 sequences, 3.9% seen once. It was from 2 million PBMCs stored at -80 C that the unsorted libraries were obtained. The data stem from a study of neurological immune-mediated disorders. The study, taken as a whole, reports: Multiple sclerosis was found to have the least TCR clonal expansion, below healthy controls, and HTLV-1-associated myelopathy the most.

Germline V gene lookup returns CDR1 SGHVS and CDR2 FNYEAQ. This CDR3 contains 14 residues. The trim removed 5 bases at V and 7 bases at J, leaving 11 bases unmatched. The TCR was taken from a man under 40 with multiple sclerosis. This chain uses TRBV7-6 with TRBJ2-7; 7 nucleotides align to TRBD1. Sequences were obtained from PBMCs. In DNA form, the CDR3 reads TGTGCCAGCAGCCCCGGGGACAGCCGTCAAGAGCAGTACTTC. This sequence encodes CASSPGDSRQEQYF.